Given below is one T cell receptor (beta chain) in context. Antigen unknown. Germline CDR1 is MDHEN and CDR2 is SYDVKM. The CDR3 loop spans 15 amino acids. Trimming removed 6 bases at V and 0 bases at J, with 14 bases between. This sample is part of a study of post-analysis software for immune sequencing data. Study-level results: The five TRBV segments detected at higher frequency in patients than in controls included TRBV5-6, TRBV5-1 and TRBV20-1.

The authors incorporated unique molecular identifiers into the TCR beta cDNA libraries. One entry per CDR3 protein, called by TCRdb with MiXCR from the PCR reads. This repertoire shows roughly 400,000 distinct CDR3 sequences, approximately 37% found once; its top ten account for under 9%. What was sequenced was blood. This sequence was found in a girl aged 2 to 9 with multiple sclerosis. V is TRBV28 and J is TRBJ1-1, with D possibly TRBD1 on 6 matching bases. The CDR3 sequence is CASSPTGIMNTEAFF. The CDR3 DNA sequence: TGTGCCAGCAGCCCCACAGGGATCATGAACACTGAAGCTTTCTTT.